Presented here are 17 T cell receptor beta chains from one specimen sequenced in a study of T cell repertoires in cytomegalovirus infection. Their cognate antigens are unknown. TCRdb passed the reads through MiXCR, listing each CDR3 protein once. The sample yields a few hundred thousand distinct CDR3 sequences, about a third seen once. Sequences were derived from cultured PBMCs, sampled from culture after CMV antigen stimulation. Source of these receptors: a human donor in good health (CMV status not recorded). Some clones in this sample may be carry-over from other donors' samples.

This chain connects TRBV6-1 to TRBJ2-3, with D hard to call. The CDR3 has 15 residues. The V end was cut by 3 bases, the J end by 0 bases, with 10 bases between. Per the germline V gene, CDR1 is MNHNS and CDR2 is SASEGT. The chain's CDR3 is CASSDWAESTDTQYF. The CDR3 bases are TGTGCCAGCAGTGATTGGGCAGAAAGCACAGATACGCAGTATTTT.

This clonotype appeared a few times. The genes are TRBV24-1 and TRBJ2-7; TRBD2 matches at 12 bases. J gave up 3 bases and V 8 bases, and 7 bases lay outside the gene matches. This CDR3 region has 15 residues. CDR1 KGHDR and CDR2 SFDVKD come from the germline V gene. This CDR3 reads CATTGLAGTFYEQYV. CDR3 coding DNA: TGTGCCACCACCGGACTAGCGGGGACCTTCTACGAGCAGTACGTC.

The table lists this clonotype with a few counts. The rearrangement links TRBV11-2 to TRBJ2-1; 8 bases are shared with TRBD2. The germline gives CDR1 SGHAT, CDR2 FQNNGV. CDR3 length equals 13 residues. After removal of 0 bases from V and 14 bases from J, the junction contained 6 bases not matched to a gene. This CDR3 reads CASSLDAVGREFF. CDR3 bases: TGTGCCAGCAGCTTAGATGCGGTCGGGAGGGAGTTCTTC.

The chain couples TRBV12-3 or TRBV12-4 to TRBJ2-5; D perhaps matches TRBD2 (7 bases). The CDR3 has 16 residues. Between the trimmed V and J ends, which lost 2 bases and 0 bases, there was a span of 13 bases. CDR3 coding DNA: TGTGCCAGCAGTTTAATGGGGGGGCTATACCAAGAGACCCAGTACTTC. Protein: CASSLMGGLYQETQYF.

The chain uses TRBV12-3 or TRBV12-4 and TRBJ1-2, with TRBD1 matching over 7 bases. The trim removed 5 bases at V and 2 bases at J, leaving 5 bases unmatched. The CDR3 length is 14 residues. CDR3 in DNA: TGTGCCAGCAGTCTTCAGGGGGAAAACTATGGCTACACCTTC. Translation: CASSLQGENYGYTF.

The chain is built from TRBV6-2 or TRBV6-3 and TRBJ2-5; the match to TRBD1 covers 7 bases. The trim removed 8 bases at V and 2 bases at J, leaving 11 bases unmatched. This CDR3 is 15 amino acids long. Germline V CDR1 and CDR2: MNHEY, SVGEGT. CDR3 coding DNA: TGTGCCAGCCGTCGCGACAGGGCGCCTCAAGAGACCCAGTACTTC. This codes for CASRRDRAPQETQYF.

This clonotype was detected only a few times. The chain combines TRBV5-6 with TRBJ1-2; D unresolved. The germline V gene encodes CDR1 SGHDT and CDR2 YYEEEE. The CDR3 runs to 15 residues. The V and J ends lost 4 bases and 0 bases respectively, with 13 bases between them. The CDR3 sequence: CASSPMKRPNYGYTF. The CDR3 DNA is TGTGCCAGCAGCCCCATGAAGCGACCTAACTATGGCTACACCTTC.

The chain recombines TRBV7-2 with TRBJ1-1; TRBD1 might be the D (5 bases). V was pared by 2 bases and J by 11 bases, with 15 bases between. This CDR3 is built from 13 residues. In germline, CDR1 is SGHTA, CDR2 FQGNSA. The CDR3 region is CASSLIRERSAFF. CDR3 in DNA: TGTGCCAGCAGCTTAATCAGGGAACGCTCGGCTTTCTTT.

The chain uses TRBV6-1 and TRBJ2-3, with TRBD1 matching 8 bases. Germline V gene data show CDR1 as MNHNS and CDR2 as SASEGT. The CDR3 runs 16 residues. After removal of 5 bases from V and 5 bases from J, the junction contained 12 bases not matched to a gene. For the CDR3, the DNA is TGTGCCAGCAGTTACCTAAGGGCAGGGGGCTTAGATACGCAGTATTTT. Translation: CASSYLRAGGLDTQYF.

V and J are TRBV7-9 and TRBJ1-1, with D possibly TRBD1 on 5 matching bases. V lost 5 bases and J 6 bases, leaving 10 bases between the germline ends. CDR1 SEHNR and CDR2 FQNEAQ come from the germline V gene (reference sequence). The CDR3 spans 12 residues. CDR3 nucleotides: TGTGCCAGCAGCATCGGGACGGCTGAAGCTTTCTTT. Residues: CASSIGTAEAFF.

The chain has TRBV25-1 and TRBJ2-1; D not resolved. CDR3 size: 12 residues. The V gene's germline CDR1 is MGHDK and CDR2 SYGVNS. Deletions cut 2 bases from V and 4 bases from J, with 3 bases between. The CDR3 coding sequence is TGTGCCAGCAGTGAAAATTACAATGAGCAGTTCTTC. Its translation is CASSENYNEQFF. Looking up the rest from reference TRBV25-1 and TRBJ2-1 gives the full variable domain: EADIYQTPRYLVIGTGKKITLECSQTMGHDKMYWYQQDPGMELHLIHYSYGVNSTEKGDLSSESTVSRIRTEHFPLTLESARPSHTSQYLCASSENYNEQFFGPGTRLTVL.

This chain links TRBV27 with TRBJ1-1; no reliable D call. V lost 4 bases to trimming and J lost 7 bases, with 13 bases between them. The CDR3 contains 13 residues. The V gene's germline CDR1 is MNHEY and CDR2 SMNVEV (reference sequence). As DNA, the CDR3 is TGTGCCAGCAGTTCAGCAGGCCTCAGTGAAGCTTTCTTT. Translating gives CASSSAGLSEAFF.

The V call is TRBV12-3 or TRBV12-4, the J call TRBJ2-7; D is unclear. CDR3 size: 11 residues. V was cut by 2 bases and J by 13 bases, with 12 bases left in between. The CDR3 DNA is TGTGCCAGCAGTTTATCCGGAAGGGTTTACTTC. It is translated as CASSLSGRVYF.

This clonotype occurred many times. V and J are TRBV28 and TRBJ1-2, with D tentatively TRBD1 (5 bases). V was pared by 3 bases and J by 11 bases, with 16 bases between. CDR1 and CDR2 from the germline V gene are MDHEN and SYDVKM. The CDR3 is 13 residues long. The CDR3 reads CASSFLGQPRYTF. The DNA for the CDR3 is TGTGCCAGCAGTTTCTTGGGGCAGCCCCGATACACCTTC.

The chain has TRBV10-2 and TRBJ1-2; 7 nucleotides align to TRBD1. CDR1 is WSHSY and CDR2 is SAAADI in the germline V gene. V gave up 2 bases and J gave up 2 bases; unmatched junction bases: 5. This CDR3 comprises 15 residues. DNA of the CDR3: TGCGCCAGCAGTGAGACCTCGACAGGGAACTATGGCTACACCTTC. Translating it yields CASSETSTGNYGYTF.

The chain uses TRBV6-6 and TRBJ1-2; 12 bases agree with TRBD1. The CDR3 length is 14 residues. The J segment lost 7 bases and the V segment lost 6 bases, leaving 6 bases of the junction unmatched. The germline V gene encodes CDR1 MNHNY and CDR2 SVGAGI (reference sequence). The CDR3 loop is CASRNRDRGLGYTF. CDR3 DNA sequence: TGTGCCAGCAGAAACCGGGACAGGGGGCTTGGCTACACCTTC.

This rearrangement joins TRBV4-1 to TRBJ2-2, with D possibly being TRBD2 (5 bases). Looked up from germline, CDR1 is MGHRA and CDR2 is YSYEKL. Trimming pared 6 bases from V and 2 bases from J, leaving 13 bases between. The CDR3 loop spans 15 amino acids. CDR3 sequence reads: CASRAVGLNTGELFF. CDR3 nucleotide sequence: TGCGCCAGCAGGGCCGTCGGACTTAACACCGGGGAGCTGTTTTTT.